This T cell receptor beta chain was sequenced for a study of technical replicates of blood from a few donors. With 5 bases clipped from V and 3 bases from J, the junction kept 8 bases outside the gene matches. CDR3 length equals 16 residues. Germline CDR1 reads SGHTA; CDR2 reads FQGNSA. Using immunoSEQ multiplex PCR, the repertoire was profiled, and TCRdb retains in-frame clones only, with some absent. The sample holds around 97,000 clones; approximately 96% are singletons and the top ten take 0.3% to 0.45%. Sequenced material: T cells isolated from PBMCs. This chain links TRBV7-2 with TRBJ2-5; 11 positions match TRBD2. This clonotype was obtained from a human donor in good health. CDR3 sequence: CASSDLLAGVEETQYF. Written as DNA, the CDR3 is TGTGCCAGCAGCGACCTACTAGCGGGAGTTGAAGAGACCCAGTACTTC. The full variable domain, rest sourced from reference TRBV7-2 and TRBJ2-5, is GAGVSQSPSNKVTEKGKDVELRCDPISGHTALYWYRQSLGQGLEFLIYFQGNSAPDKSGLPSDRFSAERTGGSVSTLTIQRTQQEDSAVYLCASSDLLAGVEETQYFGPGTRLLVL.